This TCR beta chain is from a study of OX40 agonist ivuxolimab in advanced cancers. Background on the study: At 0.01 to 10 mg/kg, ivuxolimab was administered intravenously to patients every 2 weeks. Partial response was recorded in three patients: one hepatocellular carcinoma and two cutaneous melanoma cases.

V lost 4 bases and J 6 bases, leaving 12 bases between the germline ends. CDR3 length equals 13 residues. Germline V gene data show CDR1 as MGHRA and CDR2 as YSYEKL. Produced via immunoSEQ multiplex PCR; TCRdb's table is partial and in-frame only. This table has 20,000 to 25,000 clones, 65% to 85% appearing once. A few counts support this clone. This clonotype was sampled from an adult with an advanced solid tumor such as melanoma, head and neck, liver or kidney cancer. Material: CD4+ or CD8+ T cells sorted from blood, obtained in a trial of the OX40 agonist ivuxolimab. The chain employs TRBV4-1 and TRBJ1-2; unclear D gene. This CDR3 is CASSLGEKDGYTF. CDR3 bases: TGCGCCAGCAGCCTAGGCGAGAAGGATGGCTACACCTTC.